The clone carrying this TCR beta chain was observed once. This record belongs to a study of OX40 agonist ivuxolimab in advanced cancers. Study-level background: Patients in the trial were receiving intravenous ivuxolimab every 2 weeks, at doses of 0.01 to 10 mg/kg. Patients enrolled in dose escalation were diagnosed with hepatocellular carcinoma, melanoma, renal cell or head and neck cancer.

CDR3 length: 13 amino acids. Germline V gene data show CDR1 as SGHRS and CDR2 as YFSETQ. Trimming cost V 1 base and J 5 bases, with 9 bases left between them. The assay was immunoSEQ multiplex PCR, and TCRdb's table has in-frame clones only and misses some. This table holds under 45,000 clones, approximately 75% found once. The gene calls are TRBV5-1 and TRBJ2-5, with D possibly TRBD1 on 6 matching bases. The sample here was CD4+ or CD8+ T cells sorted from blood, taken in a trial of the OX40 agonist ivuxolimab. This receptor was taken from an adult with an advanced solid tumor such as melanoma, head and neck, liver or kidney cancer. CDR3 nucleotide sequence: TGCGCCAGCAGCTTGATGGGGGCCGAGACCCAGTACTTC. Encoded protein: CASSLMGAETQYF.